This TCR beta chain comes out of a study of T cells in Graves' hyperthyroidism and ophthalmopathy. Amplified TCR beta CDR3 regions derived from RNA transcripts. Initially, a first-round RT-PCR of the TCR CDR3 employed the HTBI primer set. TCRdb passed the multiplex PCR reads through MiXCR, listing each CDR3 protein once. The sample lists some 300,000 distinct CDR3 sequences; roughly a fifth were seen once. V was trimmed by 6 bases and J by 0 bases, leaving 7 bases between them. CDR1 and CDR2 (germline): LNHNV, YYDKDF (reference sequence). The CDR3 consists of 13 residues. Lactation, pregnancy, other autoimmune disease or uncontrolled infection led to exclusion of patients. Ten or more counts support this clonotype.

The gene calls are TRBV15 and TRBJ2-3, with no clear D. The TCR comes from a man in his fifties or sixties with Graves' ophthalmopathy. Sequenced material: blood. The CDR3 loop reads CATSPRSTDTQYF. CDR3 in DNA: TGTGCCACCAGTCCGAGAAGCACAGATACGCAGTATTTT. Based on the CDR3 plus reference TRBV15 and TRBJ2-3, the full variable domain is DAMVIQNPRYQVTQFGKPVTLSCSQTLNHNVMYWYQQKSSQAPKLLFHYYDKDFNNEADTPDNFQSRRPNTSFCFLDIRSPGLGDTAMYLCATSPRSTDTQYFGPGTRLTVL.